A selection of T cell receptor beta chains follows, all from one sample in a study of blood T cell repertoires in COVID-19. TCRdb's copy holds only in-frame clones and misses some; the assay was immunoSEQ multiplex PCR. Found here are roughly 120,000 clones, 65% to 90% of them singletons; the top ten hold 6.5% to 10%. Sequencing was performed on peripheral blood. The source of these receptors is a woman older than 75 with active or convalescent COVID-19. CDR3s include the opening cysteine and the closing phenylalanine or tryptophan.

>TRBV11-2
CASSLGTWEGRTGELFF
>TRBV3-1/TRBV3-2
CASSQGSWGVETQYF
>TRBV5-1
CASSAGTSVEQYF
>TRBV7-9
CASSLSGVKNIQYF
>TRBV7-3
CASSRGSNIYNEQFF
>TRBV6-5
CASMYTSNQPQHF
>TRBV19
CASSIELAFGELFF
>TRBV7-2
CASTRQGYGYTF
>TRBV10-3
CAISDGGTSGRYPPGEQFF
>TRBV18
CASSYHHGGTNYGYTF
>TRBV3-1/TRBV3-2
CASSQEGGGYGYTF
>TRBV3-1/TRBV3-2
CASSQETGTVFQETQYF
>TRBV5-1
CASSPGDRPLGETQYF
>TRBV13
CASRTLAEITDTQYF
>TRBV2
CASRDMNTGELFF
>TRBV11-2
CASSNPGQPRNQPQHF
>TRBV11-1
CASSQVVGQPQHF
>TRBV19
CASSIVTSGPKTQYF
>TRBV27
CASSLDRQGYEQYF
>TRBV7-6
CASSSTGHEQFF
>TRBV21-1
CASSNPDRGDSPLHF
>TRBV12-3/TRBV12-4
CASSLFETQYF
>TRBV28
CALAGLGAYEQYF
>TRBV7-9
CASTQLVLFNEQFF
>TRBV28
CASSRKQGLGGYTF
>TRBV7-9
CASSLGANEQFF
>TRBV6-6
CASSYVGRGNQPQHF
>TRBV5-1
CASSFSSAGYEQYF